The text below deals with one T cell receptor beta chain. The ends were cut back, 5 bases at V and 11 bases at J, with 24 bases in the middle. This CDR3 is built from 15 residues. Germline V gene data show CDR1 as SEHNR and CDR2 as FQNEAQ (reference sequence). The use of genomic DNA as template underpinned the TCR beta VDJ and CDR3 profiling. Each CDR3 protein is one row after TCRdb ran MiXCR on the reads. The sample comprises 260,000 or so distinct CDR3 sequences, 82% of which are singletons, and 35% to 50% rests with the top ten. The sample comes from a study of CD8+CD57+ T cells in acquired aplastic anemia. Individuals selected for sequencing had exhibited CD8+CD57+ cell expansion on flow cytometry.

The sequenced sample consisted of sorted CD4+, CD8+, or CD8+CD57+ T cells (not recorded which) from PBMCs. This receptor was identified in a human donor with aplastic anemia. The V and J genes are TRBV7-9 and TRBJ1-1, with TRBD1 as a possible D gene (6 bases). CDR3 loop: CASSLHGGARAKAFF. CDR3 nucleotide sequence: TGTGCCAGCAGCCTACATGGGGGGGCCCGGGCCAAGGCTTTCTTT.